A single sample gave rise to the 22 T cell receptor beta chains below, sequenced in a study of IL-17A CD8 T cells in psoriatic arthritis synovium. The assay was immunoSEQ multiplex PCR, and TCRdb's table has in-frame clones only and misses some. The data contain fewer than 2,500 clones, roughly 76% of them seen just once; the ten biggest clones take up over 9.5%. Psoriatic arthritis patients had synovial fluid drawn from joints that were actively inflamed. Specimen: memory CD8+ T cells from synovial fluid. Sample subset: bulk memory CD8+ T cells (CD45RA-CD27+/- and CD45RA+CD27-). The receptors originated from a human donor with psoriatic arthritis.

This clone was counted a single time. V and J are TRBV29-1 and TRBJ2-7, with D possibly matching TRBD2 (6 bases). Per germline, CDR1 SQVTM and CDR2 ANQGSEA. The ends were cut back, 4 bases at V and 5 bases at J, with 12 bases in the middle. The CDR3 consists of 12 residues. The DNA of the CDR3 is TGCAGCGTTGCGGACTACTCAAACGAGCAGTACGTC. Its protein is CSVADYSNEQYV.

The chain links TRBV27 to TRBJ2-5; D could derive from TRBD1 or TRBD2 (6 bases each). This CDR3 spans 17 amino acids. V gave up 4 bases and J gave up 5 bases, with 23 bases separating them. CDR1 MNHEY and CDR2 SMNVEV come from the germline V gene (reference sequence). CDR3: CASSWGARSQTLETQYF. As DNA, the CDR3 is TGTGCCAGCAGTTGGGGGGCGCGGTCGCAAACCTTGGAGACCCAGTACTTC.

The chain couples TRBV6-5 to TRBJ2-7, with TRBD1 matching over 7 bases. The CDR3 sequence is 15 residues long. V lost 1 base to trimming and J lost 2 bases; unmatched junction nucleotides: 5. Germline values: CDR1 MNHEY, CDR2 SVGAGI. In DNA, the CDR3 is TGTGCCAGCAGTTACTTGCACAGGGGCCCCTACGAGCAGTACTTC. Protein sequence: CASSYLHRGPYEQYF.

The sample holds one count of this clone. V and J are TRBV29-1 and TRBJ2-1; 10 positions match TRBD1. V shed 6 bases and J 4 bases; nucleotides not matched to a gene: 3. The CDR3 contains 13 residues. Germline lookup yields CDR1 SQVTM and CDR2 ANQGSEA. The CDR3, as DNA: TGCAGCGTGCGGACAGGGGGTTACAATGAGCAGTTCTTC. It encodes CSVRTGGYNEQFF.

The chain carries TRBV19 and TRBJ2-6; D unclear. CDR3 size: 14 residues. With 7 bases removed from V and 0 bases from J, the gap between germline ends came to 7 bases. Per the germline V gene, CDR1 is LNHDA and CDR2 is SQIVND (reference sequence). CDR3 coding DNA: TGTGCCAGTACGGGTTACTCTGGGGCCAACGTCCTGACTTTC. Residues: CASTGYSGANVLTF.

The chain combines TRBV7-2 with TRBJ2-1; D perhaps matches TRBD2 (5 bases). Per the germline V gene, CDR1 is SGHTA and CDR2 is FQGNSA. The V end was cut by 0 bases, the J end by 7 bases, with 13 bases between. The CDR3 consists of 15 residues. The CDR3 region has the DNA TGTGCCAGCAGCTTAGCGGGAGTTGGGTTGAATGAGCAGTTCTTC. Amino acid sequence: CASSLAGVGLNEQFF.

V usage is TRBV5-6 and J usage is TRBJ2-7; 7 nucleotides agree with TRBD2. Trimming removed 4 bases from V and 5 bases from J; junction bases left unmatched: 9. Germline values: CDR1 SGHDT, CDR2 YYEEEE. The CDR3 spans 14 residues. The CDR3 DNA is TGTGCCAGCAGCATAGTTTCCGGGAGGCACGAGCAGTACTTC. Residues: CASSIVSGRHEQYF.

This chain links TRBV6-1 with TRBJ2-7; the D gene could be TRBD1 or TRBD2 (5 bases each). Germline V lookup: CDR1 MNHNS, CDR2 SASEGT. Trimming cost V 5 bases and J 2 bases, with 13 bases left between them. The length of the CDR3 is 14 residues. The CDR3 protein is CASSKWDGPYEQYF. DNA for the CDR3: TGTGCCAGCAGTAAGTGGGACGGTCCCTACGAGCAGTACTTC.

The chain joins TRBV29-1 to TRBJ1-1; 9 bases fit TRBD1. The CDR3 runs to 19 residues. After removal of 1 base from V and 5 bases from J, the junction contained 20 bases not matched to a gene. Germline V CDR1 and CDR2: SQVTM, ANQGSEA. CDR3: CSVEAVPPLSGTGYTEAFF. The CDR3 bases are TGCAGCGTTGAAGCCGTTCCGCCCCTCTCCGGGACAGGGTATACTGAAGCTTTCTTT.

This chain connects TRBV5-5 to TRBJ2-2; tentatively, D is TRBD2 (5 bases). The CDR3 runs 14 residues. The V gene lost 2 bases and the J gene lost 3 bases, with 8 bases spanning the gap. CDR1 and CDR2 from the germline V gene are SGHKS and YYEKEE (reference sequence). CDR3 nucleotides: TGTGCCAGCAGCTTTGAGGGATACACCGGGGAGCTGTTTTTT. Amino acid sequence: CASSFEGYTGELFF.

CDR3 amino acids: CASSTERNFYNEQFF. The CDR3, as DNA: TGTGCCAGCAGTACAGAGAGAAACTTTTACAATGAGCAGTTCTTC. V gene TRBV2 combines with J gene TRBJ2-1, with D unclear. CDR1 and CDR2 from the germline V gene are SNHLY and FYNNEI. Between the trimmed V and J ends, which lost 5 bases and 4 bases, there was a span of 15 bases. This CDR3 comprises 15 residues.

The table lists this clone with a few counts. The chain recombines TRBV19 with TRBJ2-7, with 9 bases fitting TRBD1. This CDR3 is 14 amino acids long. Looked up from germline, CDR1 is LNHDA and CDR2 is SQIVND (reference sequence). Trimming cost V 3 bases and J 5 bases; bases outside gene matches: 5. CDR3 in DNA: TGTGCCAGTAGTATCCGACAGGGGGTCAACGAGCAGTACTTC. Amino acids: CASSIRQGVNEQYF.

The CDR3 DNA sequence: TGTGCCACCACGACTCAAGCGCCCAACACAGATACGCAGTATTTT. It encodes CATTTQAPNTDTQYF. The chain is built from TRBV15 and TRBJ2-3; the D is unclear. This CDR3 comprises 15 residues. The ends were cut back, 7 bases at V and 2 bases at J, with 16 bases in the middle. From germline, CDR1 is LNHNV and CDR2 YYDKDF (reference sequence).

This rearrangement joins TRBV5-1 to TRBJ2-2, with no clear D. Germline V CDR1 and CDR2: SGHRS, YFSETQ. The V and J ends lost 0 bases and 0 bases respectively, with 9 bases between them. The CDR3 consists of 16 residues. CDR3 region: CASSLEATANTGELFF. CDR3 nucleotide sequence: TGCGCCAGCAGCTTGGAAGCAACGGCGAACACCGGGGAGCTGTTTTTT. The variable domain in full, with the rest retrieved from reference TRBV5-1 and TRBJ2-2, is KAGVTQTPRYLIKTRGQQVTLSCSPISGHRSVSWYQQTPGQGLQFLFEYFSETQRNKGNFPGRFSGRQFSNSRSEMNVSTLELGDSALYLCASSLEATANTGELFFGEGSRLTVL.

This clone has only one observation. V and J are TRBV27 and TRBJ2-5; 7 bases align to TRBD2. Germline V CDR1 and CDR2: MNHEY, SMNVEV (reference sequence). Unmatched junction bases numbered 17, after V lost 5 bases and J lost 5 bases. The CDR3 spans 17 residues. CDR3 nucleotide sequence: TGTGCCAGCAGTCCCGGTACTTTCGGACTAGGGTGGGAGACCCAGTACTTC. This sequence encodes CASSPGTFGLGWETQYF.

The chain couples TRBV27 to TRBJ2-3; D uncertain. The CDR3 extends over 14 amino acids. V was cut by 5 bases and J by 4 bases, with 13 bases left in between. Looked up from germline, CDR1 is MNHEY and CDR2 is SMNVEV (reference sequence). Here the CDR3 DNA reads TGTGCCAGCAGTCCGCGAGGCCGTCCAGATACGCAGTATTTT. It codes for CASSPRGRPDTQYF.

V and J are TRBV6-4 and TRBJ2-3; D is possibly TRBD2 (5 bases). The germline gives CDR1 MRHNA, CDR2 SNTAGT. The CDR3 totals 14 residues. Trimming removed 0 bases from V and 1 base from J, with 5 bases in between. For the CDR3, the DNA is TGTGCCAGCAGTGACTCGCGGGGCACAGATACGCAGTATTTT. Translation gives CASSDSRGTDTQYF.

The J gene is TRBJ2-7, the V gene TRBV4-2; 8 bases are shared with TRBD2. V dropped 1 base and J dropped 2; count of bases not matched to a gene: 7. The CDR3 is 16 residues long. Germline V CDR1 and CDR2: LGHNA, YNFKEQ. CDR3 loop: CASSQGTGGPPYEQYF. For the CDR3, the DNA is TGTGCCAGCAGCCAAGGTACGGGAGGGCCCCCCTACGAGCAGTACTTC.

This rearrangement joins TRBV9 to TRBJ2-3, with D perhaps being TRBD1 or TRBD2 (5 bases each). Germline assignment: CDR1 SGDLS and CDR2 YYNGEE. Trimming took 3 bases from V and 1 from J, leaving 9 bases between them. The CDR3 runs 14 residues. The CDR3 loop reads CASSGVGGTDTQYF. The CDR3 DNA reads TGTGCCAGCAGCGGGGTGGGGGGCACAGATACGCAGTATTTT.

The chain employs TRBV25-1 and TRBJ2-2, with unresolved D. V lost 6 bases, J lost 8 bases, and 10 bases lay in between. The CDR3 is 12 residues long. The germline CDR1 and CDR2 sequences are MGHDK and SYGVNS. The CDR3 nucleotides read TGTGCCAGCAGACCGTCTGCGGGGGAGCTGTTTTTT. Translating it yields CASRPSAGELFF.

In DNA form, the CDR3 reads TGTGCCAGCAGTGACTCGGCTAGCGGGGGGGATGAGCAGTTCTTC. Protein product: CASSDSASGGDEQFF. The V call is TRBV6-4, the J call TRBJ2-1; 12 bases agree with TRBD2. CDR1 and CDR2 (germline): MRHNA, SNTAGT. V gave up 0 bases and J gave up 8 bases; unmatched junction bases: 2. The CDR3 extends over 15 amino acids.

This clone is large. DNA for the CDR3: TGTGCCAGCAGGGAAGGACTAGCGGAGTTGAACACCGGGGAGCTGTTTTTT. Protein sequence: CASREGLAELNTGELFF. The chain links TRBV7-9 to TRBJ2-2; TRBD2 agrees at 10 bases. Germline V gene lookup returns CDR1 SEHNR and CDR2 FQNEAQ (reference sequence). V shed 6 bases, J shed 1 base, and the junction held 8 bases outside the gene matches. The CDR3 runs to 17 residues. Combining the CDR3 with reference TRBV7-9 and TRBJ2-2 gives the whole variable domain DTGVSQNPRHKITKRGQNVTFRCDPISEHNRLYWYRQTLGQGPEFLTYFQNEAQLEKSRLLSDRFSAERPKGSFSTLEIQRTEQGDSAMYLCASREGLAELNTGELFFGEGSRLTVL.